One and the same sample provided the 18 T cell receptor beta chains below, sequenced in a study of neurological immune-mediated disorders. The time point was: longitudinal time-point 1 (baseline). TCRdb re-analysed the 5' RACE reads in MiXCR, keeping a single row per CDR3 protein. The sample shows over 70,000 distinct CDR3 sequences, roughly a tenth of them seen only once. Material: PBMCs. The receptors were gathered from a man aged 25-40 years in good health.

The sample holds many counts of this clonotype. This chain connects TRBV11-2 to TRBJ1-2; D unclear. Trimming took 1 base from V and 4 from J, leaving 7 bases between them. Looked up from germline, CDR1 is SGHAT and CDR2 is FQNNGV. This CDR3 is built from 13 residues. CDR3 amino acids: CASSLAVRYGYTF. The CDR3 region has the DNA TGTGCCAGCAGCTTAGCGGTCCGCTATGGCTACACCTTC.

This clonotype showed up many times. The genes are TRBV5-5 and TRBJ1-1, with 7 nucleotides matching TRBD1. V lost 2 bases to trimming and J lost 3 bases; unmatched junction nucleotides: 7. The CDR3 length is 15 residues. Germline V gene data show CDR1 as SGHKS and CDR2 as YYEKEE (reference sequence). CDR3 residues: CASSFFNRGDTEAFF. CDR3 nucleotides: TGTGCCAGCAGCTTTTTTAACAGGGGAGACACTGAAGCTTTCTTT.

This clonotype was recorded many times. This rearrangement joins TRBV5-1 to TRBJ2-5; 8 nucleotides agree with TRBD1. CDR1 SGHRS and CDR2 YFSETQ come from the germline V gene. Unmatched junction bases numbered 2, after V lost 0 bases and J lost 4 bases. The CDR3 spans 14 residues. CDR3 in amino acids: CASSLGTGRETQYF. The CDR3, as DNA: TGCGCCAGCAGCTTGGGGACAGGGAGAGAGACCCAGTACTTC.

This clonotype showed up many times. The chain links TRBV10-3 to TRBJ2-7; TRBD2 matches 7 bases. The CDR3 sequence is 16 residues long. V lost 6 bases and J lost 3; bases outside the gene matches: 14. The germline CDR1 and CDR2 sequences are ENHRY and SYGVKD. The CDR3 loop is CAIRGTYAGAGYEQYF. The CDR3 DNA reads TGTGCCATCAGGGGGACCTACGCGGGAGCCGGCTACGAGCAGTACTTC.

This clonotype was counted at least ten times. One junction end disagrees with the germline gene, perhaps due to a read error. The chain has TRBV6-1 and TRBJ2-1; possible D gene TRBD1, 8 bases. The CDR3 contains 13 residues. Germline-derived CDR1 and CDR2 are MNHNS and SASEGT. CDR3 sequence (DNA): TGTGCCAGCAGTCCGATCGACAGGGGAGGGCTCATCTTC. This codes for CASSPIDRGGLIF.

This clonotype was found many times. The chain carries TRBV12-3 or TRBV12-4 and TRBJ1-1; no reliable D call. This CDR3 comprises 12 residues. Trimming took off 3 bases at V and 9 bases at J, with 11 bases between the two ends. CDR3 loop: CASSFRTSKAFF. CDR3 coding DNA: TGTGCCAGCAGTTTTCGAACAAGTAAAGCTTTCTTT.

This clonotype was counted at least ten times. The genes are TRBV28 and TRBJ2-5; 13 bases match TRBD2. Germline-derived CDR1 and CDR2 are MDHEN and SYDVKM. The V and J ends lost 8 bases and 2 bases, in that order; junction bases with no gene match: 8. There are 16 residues in the CDR3. CDR3 nucleotide sequence: TGTGCCAGCGGCCGGACTAGCGGGAGACTTCAAGAGACCCAGTACTTC. As protein: CASGRTSGRLQETQYF.

In this sample, this clonotype turned up many times. The V gene is TRBV10-3, the J gene TRBJ1-1; D gene unclear. There are 13 residues in the CDR3. Trimming stripped 6 bases from V and 1 base from J, with 9 bases between. Germline values: CDR1 ENHRY, CDR2 SYGVKD. The chain's CDR3 is CAIRGTENTEAFF. The CDR3 DNA reads TGTGCCATCAGAGGTACAGAGAACACTGAAGCTTTCTTT.

This clonotype was detected only a few times. The chain joins TRBV27 to TRBJ1-1; D is undetermined. V lost 9 bases to trimming and J lost 2 bases, with 7 bases between them. The CDR3 loop spans 11 amino acids. Per germline, CDR1 MNHEY and CDR2 SMNVEV (reference sequence). CDR3 sequence: CARMENTEAFF. The CDR3 DNA reads TGTGCCAGGATGGAAAACACTGAAGCTTTCTTT.

The rearrangement links TRBV4-2 to TRBJ2-1; 7 bases are shared with TRBD2. J was trimmed by 7 bases and V by 4 bases; bases with no gene match: 16. The CDR3 length is 17 residues. Germline V CDR1 and CDR2: LGHNA, YNFKEQ. The CDR3 sequence is CASSPLSGGSGDNEQFF. The CDR3 DNA reads TGTGCCAGCAGCCCCCTATCGGGCGGGAGTGGGGATAATGAGCAGTTCTTC.

This chain uses TRBV10-3 with TRBJ2-2; TRBD1 is a possible D gene (6 bases). This CDR3 is built from 12 residues. The ends were cut back, 9 bases at V and 7 bases at J, with 12 bases in the middle. The germline V gene has CDR1 ENHRY and CDR2 SYGVKD. The CDR3 DNA sequence: TGTGCCATTGCCGAGGGGGTCGGGGAGCTGTTTTTT. This translates into CAIAEGVGELFF.

This clonotype came up a few times. The CDR3 is CASSRPGSQFF. CDR3 nucleotides: TGTGCCAGCAGTCGACCGGGATCCCAGTTCTTC. This sequence joins TRBV12-3 or TRBV12-4 and TRBJ2-1; D possibly corresponds to TRBD2 (5 bases). Trimming removed 5 bases from V and 13 bases from J, with 12 bases in between. This CDR3 is 11 amino acids long.

V and J are TRBV14 and TRBJ2-1; D is possibly TRBD1 or TRBD2 (5 bases each). Trimming took 0 bases from V and 7 from J, leaving 31 bases between them. CDR1 SGHDN and CDR2 FVKESK come from the germline V gene. The CDR3 extends over 21 amino acids. The CDR3: CASSQDYSPHFFGALWNEQFF. CDR3 nucleotide sequence: TGTGCCAGCAGCCAAGATTATTCTCCCCACTTTTTCGGGGCCCTCTGGAATGAGCAGTTCTTC.

Ten or more counts support this clonotype. This chain uses TRBV28 with TRBJ2-5; D is possibly TRBD2 (6 bases). CDR3 size: 16 residues. CDR1 and CDR2 (germline): MDHEN, SYDVKM. Trimming cost V 5 bases and J 3 bases, with 19 bases left between them. CDR3 in amino acids: CASSPLAAGTKETQYF. CDR3 DNA: TGTGCCAGCAGTCCCCTGGCAGCGGGCACCAAAGAGACCCAGTACTTC. Complete variable domain (other parts from reference TRBV28 and TRBJ2-5): DVKVTQSSRYLVKRTGEKVFLECVQDMDHENMFWYRQDPGLGLRLIYFSYDVKMKEKGDIPEGYSVSREKKERFSLILESASTNQTSMYLCASSPLAAGTKETQYFGPGTRLLVL.

This clonotype was seen many times. The chain joins TRBV7-9 to TRBJ2-1, with D uncertain. CDR3 size: 15 residues. The V end was cut by 1 base, the J end by 4 bases, with 11 bases between. From germline, CDR1 is SEHNR and CDR2 FQNEAQ (reference sequence). CDR3 in DNA: TGTGCCAGCAGCTTAGGAGTTAAGGCTTACAATGAGCAGTTCTTC. The encoded protein is CASSLGVKAYNEQFF.

This clonotype has a count of ten or more. The V call is TRBV29-1, the J call TRBJ2-1; D call uncertain. CDR1 is SQVTM, CDR2 ANQGSEA, per germline. The CDR3 spans 13 residues. With 7 bases removed from V and 5 bases from J, the gap between germline ends came to 15 bases. The CDR3 is CSAVGLEDNEQFF. The CDR3 region has the DNA TGCAGCGCCGTAGGGCTTGAGGACAATGAGCAGTTCTTC.

The J gene is TRBJ2-7, the V gene TRBV20-1, with 7 bases matching TRBD2. Germline-derived CDR1 and CDR2 are DFQATT and SNEGSKA (reference sequence). This CDR3 region has 16 residues. V dropped 0 bases and J dropped 7; count of bases not matched to a gene: 15. CDR3 coding DNA: TGCAGTGCTAGAGAGATGAGAACTAGCGCTGCTGGAGAGCAGTACTTC. It codes for CSAREMRTSAAGEQYF.

The sample holds many counts of this clonotype. The chain is built from TRBV7-9 and TRBJ2-1, with D perhaps matching TRBD1 or TRBD2 (5 bases each). Looked up from germline, CDR1 is SEHNR and CDR2 is FQNEAQ (reference sequence). This CDR3 is 15 amino acids long. V was pared by 2 bases and J by 5 bases, with 13 bases between. CDR3 DNA sequence: TGTGCCAGCAGCTTACAGGGACGGAAGAACAATGAGCAGTTCTTC. Protein: CASSLQGRKNNEQFF.